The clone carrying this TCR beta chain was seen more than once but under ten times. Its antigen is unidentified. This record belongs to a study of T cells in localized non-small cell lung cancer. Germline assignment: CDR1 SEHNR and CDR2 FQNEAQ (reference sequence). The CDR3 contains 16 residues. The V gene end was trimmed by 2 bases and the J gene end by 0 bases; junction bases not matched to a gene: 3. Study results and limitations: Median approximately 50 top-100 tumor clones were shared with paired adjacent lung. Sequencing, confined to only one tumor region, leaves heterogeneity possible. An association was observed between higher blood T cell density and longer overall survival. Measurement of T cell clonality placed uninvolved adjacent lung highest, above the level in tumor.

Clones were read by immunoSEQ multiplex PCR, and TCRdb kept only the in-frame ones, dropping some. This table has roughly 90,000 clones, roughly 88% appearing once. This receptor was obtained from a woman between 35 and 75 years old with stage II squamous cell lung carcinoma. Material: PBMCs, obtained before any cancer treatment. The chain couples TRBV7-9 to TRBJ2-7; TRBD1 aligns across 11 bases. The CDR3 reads CASSLLGTGGSYEQYF. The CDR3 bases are TGTGCCAGCAGCTTATTGGGGACAGGGGGCTCCTACGAGCAGTACTTC.